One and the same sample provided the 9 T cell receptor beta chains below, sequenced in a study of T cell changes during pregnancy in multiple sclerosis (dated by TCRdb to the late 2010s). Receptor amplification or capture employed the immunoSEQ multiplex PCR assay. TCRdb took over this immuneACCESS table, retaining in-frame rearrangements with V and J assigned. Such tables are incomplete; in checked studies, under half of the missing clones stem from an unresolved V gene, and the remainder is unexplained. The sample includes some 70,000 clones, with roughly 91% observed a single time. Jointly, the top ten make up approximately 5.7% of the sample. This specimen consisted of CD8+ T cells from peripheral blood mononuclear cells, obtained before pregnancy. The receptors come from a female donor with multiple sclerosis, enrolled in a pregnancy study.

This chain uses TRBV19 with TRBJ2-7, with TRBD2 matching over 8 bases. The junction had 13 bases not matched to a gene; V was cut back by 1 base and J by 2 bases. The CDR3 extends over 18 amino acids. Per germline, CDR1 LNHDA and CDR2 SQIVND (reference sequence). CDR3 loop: CASSIAPDTGLVTYEQYF. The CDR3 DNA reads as TGTGCCAGTAGTATAGCTCCAGACACGGGACTAGTGACCTACGAGCAGTACTTC.

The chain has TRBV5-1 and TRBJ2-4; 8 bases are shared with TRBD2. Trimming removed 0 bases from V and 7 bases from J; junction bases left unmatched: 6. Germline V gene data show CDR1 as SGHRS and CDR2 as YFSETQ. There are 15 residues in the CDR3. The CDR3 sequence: CASSLAQGTSNIQYF. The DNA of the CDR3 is TGCGCCAGCAGCTTGGCGCAGGGGACTAGTAACATTCAGTACTTC. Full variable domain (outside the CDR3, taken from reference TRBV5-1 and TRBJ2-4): KAGVTQTPRYLIKTRGQQVTLSCSPISGHRSVSWYQQTPGQGLQFLFEYFSETQRNKGNFPGRFSGRQFSNSRSEMNVSTLELGDSALYLCASSLAQGTSNIQYFGAGTRLSVL.

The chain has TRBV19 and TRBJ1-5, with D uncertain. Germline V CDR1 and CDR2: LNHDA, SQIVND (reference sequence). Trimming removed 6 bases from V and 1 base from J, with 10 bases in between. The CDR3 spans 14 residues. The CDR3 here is CASRLQISNQPQHF. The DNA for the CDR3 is TGTGCCAGTAGGCTACAGATCAGCAATCAGCCCCAGCATTTT.

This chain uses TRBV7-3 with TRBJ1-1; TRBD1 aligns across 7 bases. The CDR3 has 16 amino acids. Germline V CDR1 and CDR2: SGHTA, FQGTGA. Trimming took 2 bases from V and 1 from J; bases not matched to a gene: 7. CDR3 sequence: CASSLGDRYGNTEAFF. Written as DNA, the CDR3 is TGTGCCAGCAGCTTAGGGGACAGATACGGGAACACTGAAGCTTTCTTT. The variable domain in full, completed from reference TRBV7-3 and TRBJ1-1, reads GAGVSQTPSNKVTEKGKYVELRCDPISGHTALYWYRQSLGQGPEFLIYFQGTGAADDSGLPNDRFFAVRPEGSVSTLKIQRTERGDSAVYLCASSLGDRYGNTEAFFGQGTRLTVV.

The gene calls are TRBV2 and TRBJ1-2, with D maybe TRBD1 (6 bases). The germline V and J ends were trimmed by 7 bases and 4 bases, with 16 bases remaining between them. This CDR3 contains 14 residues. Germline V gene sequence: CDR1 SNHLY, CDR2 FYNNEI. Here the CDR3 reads CASMSLGGPYGYTF. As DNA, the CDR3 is TGTGCCAGCATGTCCCTCGGGGGGCCCTATGGCTACACCTTC.

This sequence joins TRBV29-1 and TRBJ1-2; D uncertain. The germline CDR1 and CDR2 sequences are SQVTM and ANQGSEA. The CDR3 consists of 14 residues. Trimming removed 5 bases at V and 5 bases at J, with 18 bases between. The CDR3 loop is CSVLLTANLYGYTF. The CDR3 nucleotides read TGCAGCGTTTTGCTTACAGCAAACTTATATGGCTACACCTTC.

This CDR3 is CASTGLAGANYEQYF. The CDR3 DNA reads TGTGCCAGCACGGGACTAGCGGGGGCCAACTACGAGCAGTACTTC. The J gene is TRBJ2-7, the V gene TRBV27; the match to TRBD2 covers 14 bases. V dropped 7 bases and J dropped 3; count of bases not matched to a gene: 5. CDR3 length: 15 amino acids. Germline V lookup: CDR1 MNHEY, CDR2 SMNVEV (reference sequence).

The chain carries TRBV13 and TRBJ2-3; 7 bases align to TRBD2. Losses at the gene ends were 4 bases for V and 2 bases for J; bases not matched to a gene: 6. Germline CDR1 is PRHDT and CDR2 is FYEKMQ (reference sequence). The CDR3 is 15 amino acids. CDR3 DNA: TGTGCCAGCAGCTCAGAGCGGGGCCTCACAGATACGCAGTATTTT. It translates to CASSSERGLTDTQYF. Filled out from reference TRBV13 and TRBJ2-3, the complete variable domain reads AAGVIQSPRHLIKEKRETATLKCYPIPRHDTVYWYQQGPGQDPQFLISFYEKMQSDKGSIPDRFSAQQFSDYHSELNMSSLELGDSALYFCASSSERGLTDTQYFGPGTRLTVL.

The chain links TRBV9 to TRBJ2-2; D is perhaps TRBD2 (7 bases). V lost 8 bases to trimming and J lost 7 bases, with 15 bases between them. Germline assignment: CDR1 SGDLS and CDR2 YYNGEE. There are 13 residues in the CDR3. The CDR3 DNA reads TGTGCCAGTGAGGGGGGGGGCGTCGGGGAGCTGTTTTTT. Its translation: CASEGGGVGELFF.